These 20 T cell receptor beta chains share one sample of origin, sequenced in a study of Graves' ophthalmopathy and Graves' hyperthyroidism. Beta-chain TCR CDR3 regions were amplified from RNA transcripts. First-round RT-PCR used HTBI primers; second-round multiplex PCR followed. TCRdb reprocessed the multiplex PCR reads via MiXCR and lists one record per CDR3 protein. The sample yields 680,000 or so distinct CDR3 sequences, approximately 21% seen once. Specimen: peripheral blood. The receptors were sampled from a woman under 30 with stable Graves' hyperthyroidism. Some clones in this sample may be carry-over from other donors' samples.

The sample holds many counts of this clonotype. The V call is TRBV9, the J call TRBJ2-7; D is unclear. Trimming cost V 3 bases and J 3 bases, with 13 bases left between them. Germline V CDR1 and CDR2: SGDLS, YYNGEE. The CDR3 has 14 residues. Here the CDR3 reads CASSEADGNYEQYF. The CDR3 DNA reads as TGTGCCAGCAGCGAGGCCGATGGGAACTACGAGCAGTACTTC.

The table lists this clonotype with many counts. CDR3 nucleotide sequence: TGCGCCAGCAGCTTGTTGAGCGGAAACACCATATATTTT. This translates into CASSLLSGNTIYF. The chain joins TRBV5-1 to TRBJ1-3; D unresolved. This CDR3 has 13 residues. CDR1 is SGHRS and CDR2 is YFSETQ in the germline V gene. Trimming removed 1 base at V and 4 bases at J, with 6 bases between. The variable domain in full, with the rest retrieved from reference TRBV5-1 and TRBJ1-3, is KAGVTQTPRYLIKTRGQQVTLSCSPISGHRSVSWYQQTPGQGLQFLFEYFSETQRNKGNFPGRFSGRQFSNSRSEMNVSTLELGDSALYLCASSLLSGNTIYFGEGSWLTVV.

This clonotype was counted ten times or more. V usage is TRBV7-8 and J usage is TRBJ1-2; D is uncertain. CDR1 and CDR2 (germline): SGHVS, FQNEAQ. This CDR3 has 13 amino acids. Deletions cut 1 base from V and 7 bases from J, with 10 bases between. CDR3 in DNA: TGTGCCAGCAGCTTAGGGCTGGCTGGTGGCTACACCTTC. Translating it yields CASSLGLAGGYTF.

This clonotype was recorded a few times. The rearrangement links TRBV20-1 to TRBJ1-1, with D possibly TRBD1 on 6 matching bases. CDR1 and CDR2 from the germline V gene are DFQATT and SNEGSKA (reference sequence). This CDR3 region has 14 residues. Trimming removed 3 bases at V and 5 bases at J, with 16 bases between. CDR3 amino acids: CSASKGGAGTEAFF. The CDR3 coding sequence is TGCAGTGCTAGTAAAGGGGGGGCAGGGACTGAAGCTTTCTTT.

In its sample, this clonotype was seen many times. The gene calls are TRBV6-1 and TRBJ2-2; 7 bases are a match to TRBD1. This CDR3 region has 17 residues. Germline lookup yields CDR1 MNHNS and CDR2 SASEGT. The trim removed 6 bases at V and 0 bases at J, leaving 10 bases unmatched. CDR3 coding DNA: TGTGCCAGCAGACCCGGCCATGGGACAGCGAACACCGGGGAGCTGTTTTTT. Its translation: CASRPGHGTANTGELFF.

This rearrangement joins TRBV6-1 to TRBJ2-7; no clear D gene. The CDR3 runs 16 residues. Germline CDR1 and CDR2: MNHNS and SASEGT. The V end was cut by 0 bases, the J end by 3 bases, with 15 bases between. The CDR3 protein is CASSEASIDPIYEQYF. CDR3 coding DNA: TGTGCCAGCAGTGAAGCGAGTATAGATCCGATCTACGAGCAGTACTTC.

The chain carries TRBV12-3 or TRBV12-4 and TRBJ1-1, with D maybe TRBD1 (5 bases). V gave up 7 bases and J gave up 0 bases, with 15 bases separating them. The CDR3 covers 15 residues. The CDR3 here is CASKPPTVMNTEAFF. The CDR3 DNA follows: TGTGCCAGCAAACCCCCGACAGTGATGAACACTGAAGCTTTCTTT.

This clonotype was seen many times. The gene calls are TRBV20-1 and TRBJ1-1, with D possibly being TRBD1 (5 bases). The CDR3 has 15 residues. V was trimmed by 3 bases and J by 3 bases, leaving 17 bases between them. Germline V lookup: CDR1 DFQATT, CDR2 SNEGSKA (reference sequence). CDR3 sequence reads: CSASKGAEWDTEAFF. CDR3 sequence (DNA): TGCAGTGCTAGTAAAGGGGCGGAGTGGGACACTGAAGCTTTCTTT.

This clonotype was found many times. The chain carries TRBV6-1 and TRBJ1-1; TRBD1 aligns across 8 bases. Germline V lookup: CDR1 MNHNS, CDR2 SASEGT. J was trimmed by 5 bases and V by 5 bases; bases with no gene match: 4. The CDR3 sequence is 13 residues long. CDR3 coding DNA: TGTGCCAGCAGTACAGGGGGATGGACTGAAGCTTTCTTT. Amino acids: CASSTGGWTEAFF.

This clonotype was counted at least ten times. J is TRBJ2-7 and V is TRBV29-1, with D hard to call. The CDR3 loop spans 13 amino acids. Trimming shortened V by 1 base and J by 4 bases, and 11 bases separated the two germline ends. In germline, CDR1 is SQVTM, CDR2 ANQGSEA. The CDR3 nucleotides are TGCAGCGTTGAAGGGGGTGTCAGTTACGAGCAGTACTTC. As protein: CSVEGGVSYEQYF.

This clonotype was detected many times. V usage is TRBV6-1 and J usage is TRBJ1-2; no clear D gene. The germline CDR1 and CDR2 sequences are MNHNS and SASEGT. This CDR3 contains 15 residues. Deletions cut 5 bases from V and 5 bases from J, with 18 bases between. The DNA of the CDR3 is TGTGCCAGCAGTCGACCGGGAGTCCTATTATATGGCTACACCTTC. As protein: CASSRPGVLLYGYTF.

At least ten counts were recorded for this clonotype. The rearrangement uses TRBV20-1 and TRBJ2-5; a weak D match, TRBD1 (5 bases). V gave up 0 bases and J gave up 5 bases, with 13 bases separating them. The CDR3 spans 14 residues. CDR1 is DFQATT, CDR2 SNEGSKA, per germline (reference sequence). The CDR3 reads CSARDRAGIETQYF. CDR3 DNA: TGCAGTGCTAGAGATAGGGCAGGGATTGAGACCCAGTACTTC.

This clonotype was detected a few times. The rearrangement uses TRBV25-1 and TRBJ1-2; 7 bases map to TRBD1. CDR1 and CDR2 (germline): MGHDK, SYGVNS. V lost 7 bases, J lost 4 bases, and 9 bases stayed unmatched. This CDR3 is built from 14 residues. The CDR3 region is CASTPGQRPYGYTF. The CDR3, as DNA: TGTGCCAGCACCCCGGGACAGAGACCCTATGGCTACACCTTC.

This clonotype appeared many times. CDR3 sequence reads: CASSLEHGGNTEAFF. CDR3 coding DNA: TGTGCCAGCAGCTTAGAGCACGGCGGGAACACTGAAGCTTTCTTT. This chain uses TRBV11-2 with TRBJ1-1; no definite D call. The CDR3 sequence is 15 residues long. Germline V gene sequence: CDR1 SGHAT, CDR2 FQNNGV. The V end was cut by 0 bases, the J end by 1 base, with 9 bases between.

This clonotype showed up many times. V is TRBV12-3 or TRBV12-4 and J is TRBJ2-3, with 12 bases fitting TRBD1. This CDR3 has 18 residues. The V segment lost 3 bases and the J segment 3 bases; nucleotides outside the gene matches: 10. The CDR3 loop is CASSFRVRDRGRTDTQYF. CDR3 nucleotide sequence: TGTGCCAGCAGTTTTCGTGTTAGGGACAGGGGGCGAACAGATACGCAGTATTTT.

This clonotype was seen ten or more times. The chain uses TRBV6-1 and TRBJ1-6; no clear D. The CDR3 has 19 residues. The V and J ends lost 2 bases and 10 bases respectively, with 27 bases between them. Germline CDR1 is MNHNS and CDR2 is SASEGT. The DNA of the CDR3 is TGTGCCAGCAGTGAATCAGGACGAGGCCCGGAGTGGCCGGGATCACCCCTCCACTTT. Protein product: CASSESGRGPEWPGSPLHF.

The V gene is TRBV5-1, the J gene TRBJ2-7, with 9 bases lining up with TRBD2. This CDR3 is built from 15 residues. The germline V gene has CDR1 SGHRS and CDR2 YFSETQ. J was trimmed by 2 bases and V by 3 bases; bases with no gene match: 6. DNA for the CDR3: TGCGCCAGCAGCTCCGGGACTAGCTCCACCTACGAGCAGTACTTC. Translating it yields CASSSGTSSTYEQYF.

This clonotype was counted at least ten times. V and J are TRBV14 and TRBJ1-1; D remains unclear. Between the trimmed V and J ends, which lost 0 bases and 3 bases, there was a span of 8 bases. The CDR3 is made up of 14 amino acids. Germline V gives CDR1 SGHDN, CDR2 FVKESK. The CDR3 loop is CASSQEPEDTEAFF. In DNA, the CDR3 is TGTGCCAGCAGCCAAGAGCCGGAGGACACTGAAGCTTTCTTT. Supplemented by reference TRBV14 and TRBJ1-1, the full variable domain reads EAGVTQFPSHSVIEKGQTVTLRCDPISGHDNLYWYRRVMGKEIKFLLHFVKESKQDESGMPNNRFLAERTGGTYSTLKVQPAELEDSGVYFCASSQEPEDTEAFFGQGTRLTVV.

There are a few counts of this clonotype. A clone one base away is much larger, so this may be a read error. The CDR3 loop reads CSAQNPGAPLNTEACF. DNA for the CDR3: TGCAGTGCGCAGAACCCGGGGGCACCCTTGAACACTGAAGCTTGCTTT. The chain has TRBV20-1 and TRBJ1-1; TRBD1 is a possible D gene (6 bases). This CDR3 has 16 amino acids. In germline, CDR1 is DFQATT, CDR2 SNEGSKA (reference sequence).

This clonotype was seen ten or more times. This rearrangement joins TRBV7-2 to TRBJ2-5; D unresolved. Deletions cut 1 base from V and 1 base from J, with 7 bases between. This CDR3 has 14 residues. Germline V CDR1 and CDR2: SGHTA, FQGNSA. The CDR3 is CASSLEWTQETQYF. Written as DNA, the CDR3 is TGTGCCAGCAGCTTAGAGTGGACCCAAGAGACCCAGTACTTC.